This T cell receptor (beta chain) is drawn from a study of cytomegalovirus exposure and HLA in healthy donors. The study, taken as a whole, reports: Compared with the approximately 700-donor mean, an Asian-associated ancestry cluster reportedly had fewer N-insertions, according to a later analysis.

V lost 2 bases, J lost 2 bases, and 3 bases stayed unmatched. The CDR3 is 14 amino acids. CDR1 is SGHRS and CDR2 is YFSETQ in the germline V gene. Notes on this clone: Antigen specificity is unknown.

PCR amplification relied on 60 Vbeta primers (plus 13 Jbeta primers). Only in-frame clones appear in the TCRdb table, and some are missing; sequencing was by immunoSEQ multiplex PCR. Of over 150,000 clones listed, 77% are singletons. The chain is built from TRBV5-1 and TRBJ2-7; TRBD1 agrees at 8 bases. Specimen: PBMCs. This TCR was sampled from a woman aged 55-70 years in good health and CMV-seropositive. The chain's CDR3 is CASSLQGGTYEQYF. The CDR3 DNA sequence: TGCGCCAGCAGCTTACAGGGGGGAACCTACGAGCAGTACTTC.